A selection of T cell receptor beta chains follows, all from one sample in a study of identical twins. MiXCR, run by TCRdb on the 5' RACE reads, gives a single entry per CDR3 protein. The sample records 510,000 or so distinct CDR3 sequences, approximately 16% being singletons. These data were also reused for a study on yellow fever vaccine responses in identical twins.

The sample consisted of CD4+ T cells sorted from blood. The receptors originated from a woman in her late teens or twenties in good health. Each CDR3 is given without its conserved first and last residue. A D gene is named only where the DNA matches it firmly.

V gene: TRBV12-3/TRBV12-4; J gene: TRBJ2-1; D gene: TRBD2; CDR3 protein: ASSWGTSGMTSEQF
V gene: TRBV5-1; J gene: TRBJ2-2; D gene: NA; CDR3 protein: ASSFGNPAGTGELF
V gene: TRBV20-1; J gene: TRBJ2-3; D gene: NA; CDR3 protein: SAREGPDTQY
V gene: TRBV5-1; J gene: TRBJ1-1; D gene: NA; CDR3 protein: ASSSRGRTNTEAF
V gene: TRBV5-1; J gene: TRBJ2-7; D gene: TRBD1; CDR3 protein: ASSSGTGKRGSSYEQY
V gene: TRBV20-1; J gene: TRBJ1-2; D gene: NA; CDR3 protein: SARGNQGYT
V gene: TRBV4-1; J gene: TRBJ2-2; D gene: TRBD1; CDR3 protein: ASSQDWRQGANTGELF
V gene: TRBV5-5; J gene: TRBJ1-6; D gene: NA; CDR3 protein: ASSLERAGGNYNSPLH
V gene: TRBV3-1; J gene: TRBJ2-3; D gene: TRBD1; CDR3 protein: ASSPTGAGTQY
V gene: TRBV9; J gene: TRBJ1-4; D gene: TRBD1; CDR3 protein: ASSAGTGGEKLF
V gene: TRBV20-1; J gene: TRBJ2-3; D gene: NA; CDR3 protein: SASPFGDLGTDTQY
V gene: TRBV15; J gene: TRBJ1-2; D gene: NA; CDR3 protein: ATSRDSWDYGYT
V gene: TRBV4-1; J gene: TRBJ2-1; D gene: TRBD1; CDR3 protein: ASSQLPGQGYEQF
V gene: TRBV24-1; J gene: TRBJ2-3; D gene: NA; CDR3 protein: ATSDPDKATQY
V gene: TRBV18; J gene: TRBJ2-5; D gene: TRBD1; CDR3 protein: ASSPGTGGEETQY
V gene: TRBV4-1; J gene: TRBJ2-5; D gene: NA; CDR3 protein: ASSQDGVITPRETQY
V gene: TRBV6-5; J gene: TRBJ2-7; D gene: NA; CDR3 protein: ASSWRVWATQHEQY
V gene: TRBV18; J gene: TRBJ2-3; D gene: NA; CDR3 protein: ASSPRGNTDTQY
V gene: TRBV11-2; J gene: TRBJ2-2; D gene: NA; CDR3 protein: ASSPPVYGGVFGRTGELF
V gene: TRBV6-8; J gene: TRBJ2-2; D gene: TRBD2; CDR3 protein: ASSPRTSSTGELF
V gene: TRBV4-2; J gene: TRBJ2-7; D gene: NA; CDR3 protein: ASSPGTGRYEQY
V gene: TRBV20-1; J gene: TRBJ2-1; D gene: TRBD2; CDR3 protein: SFRAGAYYNEQF
V gene: TRBV3-1; J gene: TRBJ2-3; D gene: TRBD2; CDR3 protein: ASSQVSGGAGGTDTQY
V gene: TRBV6-2/TRBV6-3; J gene: TRBJ2-3; D gene: NA; CDR3 protein: ASSPFGVRTDTQY
V gene: TRBV5-1; J gene: TRBJ2-1; D gene: TRBD1; CDR3 protein: ASSPGGAEQF
V gene: TRBV20-1; J gene: TRBJ1-1; D gene: NA; CDR3 protein: SASGTDNTEAF
V gene: TRBV3-1; J gene: TRBJ2-7; D gene: NA; CDR3 protein: ASSLVGQTYEQY
V gene: TRBV12-3/TRBV12-4; J gene: TRBJ2-2; D gene: TRBD2; CDR3 protein: ASSISGGRTGELF
V gene: TRBV2; J gene: TRBJ2-5; D gene: TRBD2; CDR3 protein: ASSVERGFPETQY
V gene: TRBV20-1; J gene: TRBJ2-1; D gene: NA; CDR3 protein: SAMYTGVYNEQF
V gene: TRBV5-1; J gene: TRBJ2-1; D gene: TRBD1; CDR3 protein: ASSLEGQGRNEQF
V gene: TRBV6-1; J gene: TRBJ2-1; D gene: NA; CDR3 protein: ASSVLGGGEQF
V gene: TRBV11-2; J gene: TRBJ2-7; D gene: NA; CDR3 protein: ASSWRTAKSSYEQY
V gene: TRBV5-1; J gene: TRBJ2-7; D gene: NA; CDR3 protein: ASTPVGLALSSYEQY
V gene: TRBV6-5; J gene: TRBJ1-2; D gene: NA; CDR3 protein: ASSYGGSNNYGYT